The rows below give T cell receptor beta chains drawn from one sample of a study of human versus mouse CDR3 diversity and MHC coevolution. Using immunoSEQ multiplex PCR, the repertoire was profiled, and TCRdb retains in-frame clones only, with some absent. Of roughly 80,000 clones listed, around 90% were seen once; the top ten hold around 0.15%. Input material: naive CD4+ T cells from blood. The source is a person aged 25-75 years in good health. The CDR3 runs from the conserved cysteine through the conserved F or W. The order of the fields is D gene, clone size, V gene, J gene, CDR3 DNA, CDR3 protein. A D gene is named only where the DNA matches it firmly. Clone size appears in some rows only: once, few, many, or a class for an expanded clone.

D: .; size: once; V: TRBV5-1; J: TRBJ1-4; DNA: TGCGCCAGCAGCTTTGGGGGGGAGACTAATGAAAAACTGTTTTTT; CDR3: CASSFGGETNEKLFF
D: .; size: .; V: TRBV10-3; J: TRBJ2-1; DNA: TGTGCCATCCGGGAGACGGAGAGCTCCTACAATGAGCAGTTCTTC; CDR3: CAIRETESSYNEQFF
D: TRBD1; size: once; V: TRBV6-6; J: TRBJ2-7; DNA: TGTGCCAGCAGAGATCGGGACAGCACCTACGAGCAGTACTTC; CDR3: CASRDRDSTYEQYF
D: .; size: .; V: TRBV6-5; J: TRBJ1-2; DNA: TGTGCCAGCAGTTACTTGGCAGAACACTATGGCTACACCTTC; CDR3: CASSYLAEHYGYTF
D: .; size: .; V: TRBV5-4; J: TRBJ1-6; DNA: TGTGCCAGCAGCCCGTGGCCTGATTCACCCCTCCACTTT; CDR3: CASSPWPDSPLHF
D: .; size: .; V: TRBV29-1; J: TRBJ1-1; DNA: TGCAGCGTAGTACAGAGAATGAACACTGAAGCTTTCTTT; CDR3: CSVVQRMNTEAFF
D: .; size: .; V: TRBV5-1; J: TRBJ1-1; DNA: TGCGCCAGCAGCCCAGGGGCTCGGCGGAACACTGAAGCTTTCTTT; CDR3: CASSPGARRNTEAFF
D: TRBD1; size: once; V: TRBV11-2; J: TRBJ1-1; DNA: TGTGCCAGCAGCTTAATACAGGGGCCCTACACTGAAGCTTTCTTT; CDR3: CASSLIQGPYTEAFF
D: TRBD2; size: .; V: TRBV28; J: TRBJ2-7; DNA: TGTGCCAGCAGTTTAGGGGGGGGATCTAGCTACGAGCAGTACTTC; CDR3: CASSLGGGSSYEQYF
D: .; size: .; V: TRBV6-1; J: TRBJ2-1; DNA: TGTGCCAGTTGCCCTTCTCTCGCGGACAATGAGCAGTTCTTC; CDR3: CASCPSLADNEQFF
D: .; size: .; V: TRBV6-5; J: TRBJ1-5; DNA: TGTGCCAGCAGAGGGGGCAATCAGCCCCAGCATTTT; CDR3: CASRGGNQPQHF
D: .; size: .; V: TRBV5-4; J: TRBJ2-5; DNA: TGTGCCAGCAGCTTAGTCACTTCACAAGAGACCCAGTACTTC; CDR3: CASSLVTSQETQYF
D: TRBD1; size: .; V: TRBV7-8; J: TRBJ2-6; DNA: TGTGCCAGCAGCCGACAGGGGGGTGGGGCCAACGTCCTGACTTTC; CDR3: CASSRQGGGANVLTF
D: .; size: .; V: TRBV6-1; J: TRBJ1-2; DNA: TGTGCCAGCAGTCTCAGGGGCTATGGCTACACCTTC; CDR3: CASSLRGYGYTF
D: .; size: few; V: TRBV14; J: TRBJ1-1; DNA: TGTGCCAGCAGCCCACGGAGCATGAACACTGAAGCTTTCTTT; CDR3: CASSPRSMNTEAFF
D: .; size: .; V: TRBV11-2; J: TRBJ2-3; DNA: TGTGCCAGCAGCTTAGCTGGGGCTGGCACAGATACGCAGTATTTT; CDR3: CASSLAGAGTDTQYF
D: .; size: .; V: TRBV18; J: TRBJ1-5; DNA: TGTGCCAGCTCACCAGAGAAAGCAACAGGGCTACCCCAGCATTTT; CDR3: CASSPEKATGLPQHF
D: TRBD1; size: .; V: TRBV28; J: TRBJ1-5; DNA: TGTGCCAGCAGTTCTCCGGGACAGGGGCATCAGCCCCAGCATTTT; CDR3: CASSSPGQGHQPQHF
D: TRBD1; size: .; V: TRBV7-3; J: TRBJ1-2; DNA: TGTGCCAGCAGCTCGCGCGGGACAGACTACACCTTC; CDR3: CASSSRGTDYTF
D: TRBD1; size: .; V: TRBV9; J: TRBJ2-2; DNA: TGTGCCAGCAAATCCGGGACAGGGCAGCTCGGGGAGCTGTTTTTT; CDR3: CASKSGTGQLGELFF
D: TRBD2; size: .; V: TRBV28; J: TRBJ2-2; DNA: TGTGCCAGCAGTTCCCCCCCGGGACTAGGGCACACCGGGGAGCTGTTTTTT; CDR3: CASSSPPGLGHTGELFF
D: TRBD2; size: .; V: TRBV25-1; J: TRBJ2-3; DNA: TGTGCCAGCAGTGAGGCTAGCGGGGGTTTCACAGATACGCAGTATTTT; CDR3: CASSEASGGFTDTQYF
D: TRBD2; size: .; V: TRBV11-2; J: TRBJ2-1; DNA: TGTGCCAGCAGCTCCCCCGCACAACTAGCGGGGGAGGATGAGCAGTTCTTC; CDR3: CASSSPAQLAGEDEQFF
D: TRBD1; size: .; V: TRBV6-4; J: TRBJ2-1; DNA: TGTGCCAGCAGTGCGGACAGGGTTTCGGTCAAAAATGAGCAGTTCTTC; CDR3: CASSADRVSVKNEQFF
D: .; size: .; V: TRBV11-2; J: TRBJ1-2; DNA: TGTGCCAGCAGCCTATCCGGCGGGGCGAATTATGGCTACACCTTC; CDR3: CASSLSGGANYGYTF
D: TRBD1; size: once; V: TRBV30; J: TRBJ2-7; DNA: TGTGCCTGGAGTGTAGACAGGGGGAACGAGCAGTACTTC; CDR3: CAWSVDRGNEQYF
D: .; size: .; V: TRBV15; J: TRBJ1-5; DNA: TGTGCCACCAGCAGAGAGCGTAATCAGCCCCAGCATTTT; CDR3: CATSRERNQPQHF
D: .; size: .; V: TRBV6-5; J: TRBJ2-7; DNA: TGTGCCAGCAGCCGGGACACAGTCTCCTACGAGCAGTACTTC; CDR3: CASSRDTVSYEQYF
D: TRBD1; size: .; V: TRBV5-6; J: TRBJ1-5; DNA: TGTGCCAGCAGCCTAGGGACAGGGAGTCAGCCCCAGCATTTT; CDR3: CASSLGTGSQPQHF